This T cell receptor beta chain comes out of a study of T cell repertoires in cytomegalovirus infection. Study-wide background: From public TCR beta signatures came an indication of both CMV infection and matching HLA type. Overall study results and limits: Cumulative public TCR beta family frequency identified CMV carriers with the relevant HLA. CMV-specific TCR beta clonotypes restricted by HLA-C were the ones dominating the ex vivo response.

MiXCR was run by TCRdb on the reads, yielding one entry per CDR3 protein. The data hold fewer than 250,000 distinct CDR3 sequences, with 9% to 15% observed a single time. Trimming stripped 0 bases from V and 12 bases from J, with 12 bases between. The CDR3 loop spans 12 amino acids. CDR1 and CDR2 from the germline V gene are LGHDT and YNNKEL (reference sequence). Points on this clonotype: Its antigen is unidentified.

The origin of this receptor is a human donor in good health (CMV status not recorded). Some clones in this sample may be carry-over from other donors' samples. The chain employs TRBV3-1 and TRBJ2-7; D gene unclear. Specimen: PBMCs. CDR3: CASSQDLEPVYF. The CDR3 DNA sequence: TGTGCCAGCAGCCAAGATCTCGAGCCGGTGTACTTC.